This TCR beta chain was profiled in a study of blood T cell repertoires in COVID-19. Overall study context: Spain, Italy and the United States supplied samples that represented acute and convalescent COVID-19. Sample material is recorded as cDNA or gDNA derived from T cells, B-cell-depleted T cells, or PBMCs.

The authors' processing: Reference gene primer amplification in the assay estimated nucleated cell counts. Some clones are missing from TCRdb's copy, which holds only in-frame ones; the method was immunoSEQ multiplex PCR. The V and J calls and the clone size are those of that table, but D and trimming were determined from the DNA. Of 200,000 to 250,000 clones in the sample, 82% were seen once. Seattle-derived patients entered the study during active infection and were followed longitudinally. The CDR3 consists of 14 residues. The germline CDR1 and CDR2 sequences are SGHDT and YYEEEE. The germline V and J ends were trimmed by 2 bases and 6 bases, with 14 bases remaining between them.

The TCR originated in a woman aged 70 to 79 with COVID-19, enrolled during active disease. Sequencing was carried out using peripheral blood. This chain links TRBV5-6 with TRBJ1-1; D unresolved. CDR3: CASSLAVKISEAFF. Here the CDR3 DNA reads TGTGCCAGCAGCTTAGCGGTAAAAATATCTGAAGCTTTCTTT.